This paragraph reports one T cell receptor (beta chain). The specificity of this receptor is unknown. No base qualities exist here, and no much larger clone lies one base off it. This specimen belongs to a study of T cell changes during pregnancy in multiple sclerosis (dated by TCRdb to about 2019). Some background on the complete study: In women with multiple sclerosis, the researchers looked at how the T cell repertoire shifted as pregnancy progressed.

Libraries were prepared through the immunoSEQ multiplex PCR assay. Held by TCRdb, this immuneACCESS table contains in-frame sequences only and omits some clones. Under half of the omission traces to an unresolved V gene where checked; the cause of the rest is unknown. A total of 100,000 or so clones appear in this sample, about nine tenths of them only once. Under 0.8% of the sample goes to the ten largest clones. CDR1 and CDR2 are drawn from the germline V gene (reference sequence): SGHNT, YYREEE. The CDR3 runs 15 amino acids, cysteine and phenylalanine included. The kept DNA is CDR3 alone, 45 bases in frame from the first base. The V end gives up 0 bases and the J end 5 bases, leaving 7 bases in the junction not matched to a gene.

The specimen comprised peripheral blood, sampled in the second trimester of pregnancy. The sequence is built from TRBV5-4 and TRBJ2-5; the junction holds 7 bases that match TRBD2. The sequence was obtained from a female donor in good health, enrolled as a control in a pregnancy study. The nucleotide sequence is given as TGTGCCAGCAGCTTGGGTAGCGGGTTAAAGGAGACCCAGTACTTC. Translation gives CASSLGSGLKETQYF.